This TCR beta chain stems from a study of spatial heterogeneity in lung cancer. TCRdb independently ran MiXCR on the 5' RACE reads; one entry per CDR3 protein. The sample records roughly 110,000 distinct CDR3 sequences, 9.5% to 14% being singletons. The sample holds many counts of this clonotype. V lost 6 bases and J lost 0, with 9 bases in between. CDR3 length: 14 residues. Time point indicated: blood at routine non-recurrence follow-up after resection. The sample here was PBMCs, taken at follow-up. The TCR was taken from a female donor with early-stage non-small cell lung cancer. The chain has TRBV12-3 or TRBV12-4 and TRBJ1-5; D unclear. The CDR3 here is CASSSPISNQPQHF. As DNA, the CDR3 is TGTGCCAGCAGCTCCCCAATTAGCAATCAGCCCCAGCATTTT.